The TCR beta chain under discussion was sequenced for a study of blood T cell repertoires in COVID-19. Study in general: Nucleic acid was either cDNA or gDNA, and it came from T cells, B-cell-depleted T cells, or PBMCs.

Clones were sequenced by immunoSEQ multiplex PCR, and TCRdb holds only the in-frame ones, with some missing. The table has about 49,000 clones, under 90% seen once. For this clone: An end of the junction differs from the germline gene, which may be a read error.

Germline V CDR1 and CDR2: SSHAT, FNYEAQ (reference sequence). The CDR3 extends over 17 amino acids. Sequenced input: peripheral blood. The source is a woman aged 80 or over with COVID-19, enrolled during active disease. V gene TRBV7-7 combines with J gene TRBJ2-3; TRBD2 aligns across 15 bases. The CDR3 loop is CASSLGGTSGRRDTQYF. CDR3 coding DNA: TGTGCTAGCAGCTTAGGTGGGACTAGCGGGAGGAGAGATACGCAGTATTTT.